Following are 30 T cell receptor beta chains from one sample sequenced in a study of cytomegalovirus exposure and HLA in healthy donors. Vbeta (60) and Jbeta (13) primers were used in the PCR. Repertoires were generated with immunoSEQ multiplex PCR, while TCRdb's copy carries only in-frame clones and drops some. The profile shows some 150,000 clones, around 82% of them singletons. The specimen was PBMCs. Receptor source: a woman between 50 and 59 years old in good health and CMV-seropositive.

This chain uses TRBV9 with TRBJ1-2, with D possibly TRBD1 on 6 matching bases. The CDR3 contains 14 residues. Germline assignment: CDR1 SGDLS and CDR2 YYNGEE. The V and J ends lost 1 base and 2 bases respectively, with 9 bases between them. CDR3 in DNA: TGTGCCAGCAGCGTAAACAGGGCGAACTATGGCTACACCTTC. Translating gives CASSVNRANYGYTF.

This clone occurred a few times. This chain links TRBV7-8 with TRBJ2-7; perhaps TRBD2 as D (6 bases). This CDR3 spans 16 amino acids. The germline gives CDR1 SGHVS, CDR2 FQNEAQ. The V end lost 1 base, the J end lost 0 bases, and 13 bases lay between the germline ends. The DNA of the CDR3 is TGTGCCAGCAGCTTAGTCGGAGGGGTGGCCTCCTACGAGCAGTACTTC. This codes for CASSLVGGVASYEQYF.

The rearrangement joins TRBV5-1 to TRBJ2-1; D is perhaps TRBD1 (6 bases). Germline V lookup: CDR1 SGHRS, CDR2 YFSETQ. The CDR3 totals 16 residues. With 0 bases removed from V and 5 bases from J, the gap between germline ends came to 15 bases. CDR3 DNA: TGCGCCAGCAGCTTGGTAACAGGGTCCCTAAACAATGAGCAGTTCTTC. As protein: CASSLVTGSLNNEQFF.

The J gene is TRBJ2-3, the V gene TRBV5-4; 8 nucleotides line up with TRBD2. This CDR3 region has 16 residues. The germline V gene has CDR1 SGHNT and CDR2 YYREEE (reference sequence). Trimming at V came to 1 base and at J to 1 base, leaving 5 bases not matched to a gene. For the CDR3, the DNA is TGTGCCAGCAGCTTGCGGGGGGGCTTACGCACAGATACGCAGTATTTT. Translated: CASSLRGGLRTDTQYF. Together with reference TRBV5-4 and TRBJ2-3, the CDR3 gives the full variable domain: ETGVTQSPTHLIKTRGQQVTLRCSSQSGHNTVSWYQQALGQGPQFIFQYYREEENGRGNFPPRFSGLQFPNYSSELNVNALELDDSALYLCASSLRGGLRTDTQYFGPGTRLTVL.

This chain uses TRBV4-3 with TRBJ2-7; the D gene is possibly TRBD2 (6 bases). V was pared by 2 bases and J by 7 bases, with 12 bases between. The germline V gene encodes CDR1 LGHNA and CDR2 YSLEER. This CDR3 region has 13 residues. CDR3 in DNA: TGCGCCAGCAGCCAATCGTGGGGGGAGGAGCAGTACTTC. Translating it yields CASSQSWGEEQYF.

The V and J genes are TRBV2 and TRBJ2-7; 7 bases align to TRBD2. Looked up from germline, CDR1 is SNHLY and CDR2 is FYNNEI. The CDR3 is 13 residues long. Germline trimming cut 4 bases from V and 9 bases from J; bases unmatched to any gene: 9. In nucleotides, the CDR3 is TGTGCCAGCAGTGGGGGGGGAGTTGGGGTGCAGTACTTC. As protein: CASSGGGVGVQYF.

The chain joins TRBV29-1 to TRBJ2-1, with 7 bases aligning to TRBD2. Trimming cost V 6 bases and J 5 bases; bases outside gene matches: 1. The CDR3 sequence is 11 residues long. CDR1 SQVTM and CDR2 ANQGSEA come from the germline V gene. The CDR3 DNA is TGCAGCGTAGGGACTAACAATGAGCAGTTCTTC. It specifies CSVGTNNEQFF.

The V call is TRBV6-5, the J call TRBJ1-1; D gene unclear. V lost 4 bases and J 6 bases, leaving 12 bases between the germline ends. CDR1 and CDR2 (germline): MNHEY, SVGAGI. The CDR3 runs to 13 residues. CDR3 nucleotide sequence: TGTGCCAGCAGTTGGGCGGGCGGGTCTGAAGCTTTCTTT. As protein: CASSWAGGSEAFF.

Only one count was recorded for this clone. The rearrangement uses TRBV5-4 and TRBJ1-1, with a possible D match to TRBD1 (5 bases). Deletions cut 0 bases from V and 1 base from J, with 13 bases between. CDR1 and CDR2 from the germline V gene are SGHNT and YYREEE (reference sequence). This CDR3 is 16 amino acids long. The CDR3 nucleotides read TGTGCCAGCAGCTTGGCGAATGGGGGGAAGAACACTGAAGCTTTCTTT. Translated, it gives CASSLANGGKNTEAFF.

The chain has TRBV13 and TRBJ2-5, with 8 bases that match TRBD1. Germline values: CDR1 PRHDT, CDR2 FYEKMQ (reference sequence). V dropped 4 bases and J dropped 5; count of bases not matched to a gene: 3. The CDR3 spans 13 residues. CDR3 residues: CASSSRGLETQYF. The CDR3 DNA follows: TGTGCCAGCAGCTCCAGGGGGCTCGAGACCCAGTACTTC.

The chain couples TRBV11-3 to TRBJ1-1; TRBD1 is a possible D gene (6 bases). CDR3 length: 15 residues. CDR1 and CDR2 from the germline V gene are SGHNT and YENEEA. Trimming took off 5 bases at V and 1 base at J, with 14 bases between the two ends. CDR3 sequence: CASSRGGAQNTEAFF. DNA for the CDR3: TGTGCCAGCAGCCGGGGGGGGGCGCAGAACACTGAAGCTTTCTTT. Full variable domain (remainder filled in from reference TRBV11-3 and TRBJ1-1): EAGVVQSPRYKIIEKKQPVAFWCNPISGHNTLYWYLQNLGQGPELLIRYENEEAVDDSQLPKDRFSAERLKGVDSTLKIQPAELGDSAVYLCASSRGGAQNTEAFFGQGTRLTVV.

The rearrangement links TRBV5-6 to TRBJ1-5; TRBD1 agrees at 7 bases. Germline CDR1 and CDR2: SGHDT and YYEEEE. This CDR3 spans 14 amino acids. J gave up 4 bases and V 4 bases, and 5 bases lay outside the gene matches. CDR3 sequence (DNA): TGTGCCAGCAGCCCCGGGACAGCAAATCAGCCCCAGCATTTT. It is translated as CASSPGTANQPQHF.

The chain links TRBV12-5 to TRBJ2-7, with 9 bases fitting TRBD1. Germline trimming cut 6 bases from V and 6 bases from J; bases unmatched to any gene: 9. The CDR3 covers 14 residues. The V gene's germline CDR1 is LGHNT and CDR2 FRNRAP. For the CDR3, the DNA is TGTGCTAGTGGCCCAGGGGACAGGGTAGTCGAGCAGTACTTC. The encoded protein is CASGPGDRVVEQYF.

J is TRBJ1-6 and V is TRBV19; TRBD1 agrees at 7 bases. The CDR3 contains 14 residues. The V gene end was trimmed by 5 bases and the J gene end by 8 bases; junction bases not matched to a gene: 6. Looked up from germline, CDR1 is LNHDA and CDR2 is SQIVND (reference sequence). CDR3 DNA: TGTGCCAGTAGTCCGGGACAGACGTATTCACCCCTCCACTTT. Its protein is CASSPGQTYSPLHF. Using reference TRBV19 and TRBJ1-6 for the parts outside the CDR3, the full variable domain is DGGITQSPKYLFRKEGQNVTLSCEQNLNHDAMYWYRQDPGQGLRLIYYSQIVNDFQKGDIAEGYSVSREKKESFPLTVTSAQKNPTAFYLCASSPGQTYSPLHFGNGTRLTVT.

This CDR3 reads CASSPQRGGYNEQFF. The CDR3 DNA reads as TGTGCCAGCTCACCCCAGCGGGGGGGCTATAATGAGCAGTTCTTC. The chain has TRBV18 and TRBJ2-1; 10 bases agree with TRBD2. J gave up 7 bases and V 3 bases, and 6 bases lay outside the gene matches. The length of the CDR3 is 15 residues. The germline gives CDR1 KGHSH, CDR2 LQKENI.

Only a few counts were recorded for this clone. At one boundary the junction diverges from the germline segment, which might be a read error. For the CDR3, the DNA is TGTGCCACCAGTTCCGGGACAGAAGCTTTCTTT. Protein: CATSSGTEAFF. The chain employs TRBV2 and TRBJ1-1; the D gene is possibly TRBD1 (6 bases). Germline V lookup: CDR1 SNHLY, CDR2 FYNNEI. The CDR3 is made up of 11 amino acids. Supplemented by reference TRBV2 and TRBJ1-1, the full variable domain reads EPEVTQTPSHQVTQMGQEVILRCVPISNHLYFYWYRQILGQKVEFLVSFYNNEISEKSEIFDDQFSVERPDGSNFTLKIRSTKLEDSAMYFCATSSGTEAFFGQGTRLTVV.

The chain joins TRBV6-1 to TRBJ2-1, with 9 bases aligning to TRBD1. Germline V lookup: CDR1 MNHNS, CDR2 SASEGT. V shed 2 bases and J 6 bases; nucleotides not matched to a gene: 5. CDR3 length: 15 residues. The CDR3: CASSETGGRSNEQFF. The CDR3 region has the DNA TGTGCCAGCAGTGAAACAGGGGGCCGATCCAATGAGCAGTTCTTC.

The V gene is TRBV10-3, the J gene TRBJ2-5; 11 bases are shared with TRBD1. Germline assignment: CDR1 ENHRY and CDR2 SYGVKD. The CDR3 loop spans 17 amino acids. The junction had 15 bases not matched to a gene; V was cut back by 7 bases and J by 5 bases. The CDR3 DNA reads as TGTGCCATCACCCTTATTGGGACAGGGGGGATCAATGAGACCCAGTACTTC. Protein sequence: CAITLIGTGGINETQYF.

In this sample, this clone turned up a few times. The chain recombines TRBV4-1 with TRBJ2-3; 7 bases are a match to TRBD1. Germline V lookup: CDR1 MGHRA, CDR2 YSYEKL. The CDR3 consists of 16 residues. The junction had 11 bases not matched to a gene; V was cut back by 5 bases and J by 3 bases. CDR3 DNA sequence: TGCGCCAGCAGCGAAACCGAGACAGGGAGAACAGATACGCAGTATTTT. Its translation is CASSETETGRTDTQYF.

V is TRBV4-1 and J is TRBJ1-5; 8 bases match TRBD1. Germline CDR1 is MGHRA and CDR2 is YSYEKL. Germline trimming cut 0 bases from V and 7 bases from J; bases unmatched to any gene: 8. The CDR3 is 16 residues long. The CDR3 nucleotides read TGCGCCAGCAGCCAAGACCCAGGGGGCCCAGAACAGCCCCAGCATTTT. Protein: CASSQDPGGPEQPQHF.

The chain is built from TRBV6-5 and TRBJ1-2; D possibly corresponds to TRBD1 (6 bases). V lost 7 bases to trimming and J lost 6 bases, with 12 bases between them. The V gene's germline CDR1 is MNHEY and CDR2 SVGAGI. The CDR3 covers 12 residues. The CDR3 sequence is CASTSQGHGYTF. DNA of the CDR3: TGTGCCAGCACCTCGCAGGGGCATGGCTACACCTTC.

The rearrangement links TRBV5-1 to TRBJ2-2; TRBD1 agrees at 7 bases. The CDR3 length is 15 residues. The V gene's germline CDR1 is SGHRS and CDR2 YFSETQ. The CDR3 reads CGTTTGSIDTGELFF. The DNA for the CDR3 is TGCGGAACTACGACAGGGAGCATCGACACCGGGGAGCTGTTTTTT.

The chain carries TRBV10-3 and TRBJ2-7, with 9 bases identical to TRBD1. Germline values: CDR1 ENHRY, CDR2 SYGVKD. J was trimmed by 4 bases and V by 2 bases; bases with no gene match: 6. The CDR3 runs 15 residues. CDR3 residues: CAISEAGQGKYEQYF. CDR3 coding DNA: TGTGCCATCAGTGAGGCGGGACAGGGAAAGTACGAGCAGTACTTC.

The chain has TRBV11-2 and TRBJ1-1, with D perhaps TRBD1 (6 bases). Trimming pared 4 bases from V and 1 base from J, leaving 7 bases between. Germline V gene lookup returns CDR1 SGHAT and CDR2 FQNNGV. This CDR3 has 13 amino acids. CDR3 DNA sequence: TGTGCCAGCAGCTGGACAGAGAACACTGAAGCTTTCTTT. Translating gives CASSWTENTEAFF.

This clone showed up just once. The chain uses TRBV13 and TRBJ2-2; 11 nucleotides align to TRBD2. The CDR3 consists of 18 residues. The germline V gene has CDR1 PRHDT and CDR2 FYEKMQ (reference sequence). Germline trimming cut 0 bases from V and 2 bases from J; bases unmatched to any gene: 5. The CDR3 DNA is TGTGCCAGCAGCTTAGGCCCCACTAGCGGGGGTAACACCGGGGAGCTGTTTTTT. This sequence encodes CASSLGPTSGGNTGELFF.

The CDR3 protein is CASSRDRGTEAFF. CDR3 in DNA: TGTGCCAGCAGCCGGGACAGGGGTACTGAAGCTTTCTTT. The V and J genes are TRBV6-6 and TRBJ1-1; TRBD1 matches 10 bases. This CDR3 comprises 13 residues. The V gene's germline CDR1 is MNHNY and CDR2 SVGAGI (reference sequence). V dropped 6 bases and J dropped 5; count of bases not matched to a gene: 3.

The chain carries TRBV15 and TRBJ2-5, with 11 positions matching TRBD2. The CDR3 has 14 residues. After removal of 2 bases from V and 5 bases from J, the junction contained 1 base not matched to a gene. CDR1 LNHNV and CDR2 YYDKDF come from the germline V gene (reference sequence). The CDR3 DNA follows: TGTGCCACCAGCAGACGGACTAGCGGGGAGACCCAGTACTTC. Protein sequence: CATSRRTSGETQYF.

This clone was detected only once. This rearrangement joins TRBV2 to TRBJ2-2; 9 nucleotides line up with TRBD2. The V segment lost 7 bases and the J segment 2 bases; nucleotides outside the gene matches: 5. Germline CDR1 reads SNHLY; CDR2 reads FYNNEI. The CDR3 covers 15 residues. The CDR3 coding sequence is TGTGCCAGCATGGCTAGCGGGGCAAACACCGGGGAGCTGTTTTTT. This sequence encodes CASMASGANTGELFF.

The CDR3 is CASTQRSPNYEQYF. The DNA for the CDR3 is TGTGCCAGCACTCAGAGGTCACCTAACTACGAGCAGTACTTC. The J gene is TRBJ2-7, the V gene TRBV2; D not resolved. Germline-derived CDR1 and CDR2 are SNHLY and FYNNEI. V lost 7 bases to trimming and J lost 3 bases, with 16 bases between them. The CDR3 spans 14 residues.

The chain has TRBV30 and TRBJ1-5, with D unclear. Germline loops: CDR1 GTSNPN, CDR2 SVGIG (reference sequence). The CDR3 extends over 13 amino acids. Trimming removed 3 bases from V and 4 bases from J, with 10 bases in between. The CDR3 DNA sequence: TGTGCCTGGAGGTCGGTAAGAAATCAGCCCCAGCATTTT. Translating it yields CAWRSVRNQPQHF.